A selection of T cell receptor beta chains follows, all from one sample in a study of blood T cell repertoires in COVID-19. The method was immunoSEQ multiplex PCR; TCRdb's version includes in-frame clones alone and lacks a portion of them. The sample lists some 54,000 clones, roughly four fifths seen once, with less than 2% in the top ten. Sequences were obtained from peripheral blood. These receptors originate from a woman aged 55-70 years with acute or convalescent COVID-19. Both conserved end residues are part of each CDR3. The D gene is left open where the match is weak. Where a row states a size, it is once, few, many or the class of an expanded clone; other rows omit it.

j_call	d_call	v_call	clone_size	cdr3_aa
TRBJ2-1	TRBD2	TRBV3-1/TRBV3-2	NA	CASSPHLPTSGKLGEQFF
TRBJ2-1	TRBD2	TRBV6-5	NA	CASSLAGGPYNEQFF
TRBJ2-1	NA	TRBV6-5	NA	CASIQGVYGGVELF
TRBJ1-5	NA	TRBV6-5	NA	CASSYSSNQPQHF
TRBJ2-3	TRBD2	TRBV9	NA	CASSVESGRFTDTQYF
TRBJ2-1	TRBD2	TRBV29-1	NA	CSVEGGLAGLNEQFF
TRBJ1-2	NA	TRBV2	NA	CASSPGVQHYGYTF
TRBJ1-2	NA	TRBV6-5	NA	CASRYTGINGYTF
TRBJ1-2	TRBD1	TRBV25-1	NA	CASRMTGEGYTF
TRBJ2-5	NA	TRBV5-1	NA	CASSLRLSEQETQYF
TRBJ2-6	NA	TRBV5-6	few	CASSPRLSGANVLTF
TRBJ2-7	TRBD2	TRBV7-2	once	CASSLRRAGVYEQYF
TRBJ1-5	NA	TRBV19	NA	CASRGRAGQPQHF
TRBJ2-5	TRBD2	TRBV7-9	NA	CASSLSGGLQETQYF
TRBJ2-5	TRBD1	TRBV7-3	NA	CASSPLGQGGETQYF
TRBJ1-5	NA	TRBV28	NA	CASSPTTDVGQTQDGQPQHF
TRBJ1-2	TRBD1	TRBV29-1	NA	CSVDDRQGSNGYTF
TRBJ2-2	NA	TRBV28	NA	CASSKPGGRYTGELFF
TRBJ2-5	NA	TRBV12-3/TRBV12-4	once	CASSFSTMETQYF
TRBJ1-6	TRBD1	TRBV27	few	CASSLSRGPNSPLHF
TRBJ1-1	NA	TRBV19	NA	CASAGRLPPGTEAFF
TRBJ2-7	TRBD1	TRBV18	NA	CASSPGPGQGGYEQYF